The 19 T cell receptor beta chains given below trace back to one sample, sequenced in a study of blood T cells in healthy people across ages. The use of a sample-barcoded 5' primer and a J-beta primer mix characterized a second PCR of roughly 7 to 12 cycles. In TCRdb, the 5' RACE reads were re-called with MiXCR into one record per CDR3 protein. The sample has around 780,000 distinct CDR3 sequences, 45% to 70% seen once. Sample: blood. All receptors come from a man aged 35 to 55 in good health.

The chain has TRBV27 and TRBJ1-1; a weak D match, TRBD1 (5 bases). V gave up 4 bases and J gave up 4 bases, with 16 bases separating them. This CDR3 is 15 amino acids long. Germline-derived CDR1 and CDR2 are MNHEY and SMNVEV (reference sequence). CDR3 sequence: CASSYNPRGSTEAFF. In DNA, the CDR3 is TGTGCCAGCAGTTACAATCCCCGGGGGAGCACTGAAGCTTTCTTT.

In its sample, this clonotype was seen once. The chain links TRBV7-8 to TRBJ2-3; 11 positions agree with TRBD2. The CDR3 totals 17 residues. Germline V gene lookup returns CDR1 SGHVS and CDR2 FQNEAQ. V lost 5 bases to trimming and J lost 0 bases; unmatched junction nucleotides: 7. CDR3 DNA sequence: TGTGCCAGCAGCAGGACTAGCGGGTCAACTAGCACAGATACGCAGTATTTT. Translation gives CASSRTSGSTSTDTQYF.

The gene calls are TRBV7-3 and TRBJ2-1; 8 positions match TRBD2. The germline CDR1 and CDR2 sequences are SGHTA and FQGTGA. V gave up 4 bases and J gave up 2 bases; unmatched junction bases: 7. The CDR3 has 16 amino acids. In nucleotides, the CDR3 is TGTGCCAGCAGCTCAGGCGGGGGGCTTACCTACAATGAGCAGTTCTTC. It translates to CASSSGGGLTYNEQFF.

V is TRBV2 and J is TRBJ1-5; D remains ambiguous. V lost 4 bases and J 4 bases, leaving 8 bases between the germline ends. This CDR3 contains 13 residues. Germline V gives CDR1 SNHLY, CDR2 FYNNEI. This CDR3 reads CASSVRENQPQHF. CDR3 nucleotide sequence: TGTGCCAGCAGTGTTCGGGAAAATCAGCCCCAGCATTTT.

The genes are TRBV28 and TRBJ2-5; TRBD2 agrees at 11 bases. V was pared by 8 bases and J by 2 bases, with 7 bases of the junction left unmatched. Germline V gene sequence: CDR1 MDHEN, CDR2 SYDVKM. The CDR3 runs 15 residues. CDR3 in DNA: TGTGCCAGCCATCCCACTAGCGGGGGACAAGAGACCCAGTACTTC. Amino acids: CASHPTSGGQETQYF.

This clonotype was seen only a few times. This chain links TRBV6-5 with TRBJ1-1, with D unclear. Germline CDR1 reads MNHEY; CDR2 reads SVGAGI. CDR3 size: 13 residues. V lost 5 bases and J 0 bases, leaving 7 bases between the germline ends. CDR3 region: CASSQYMNTEAFF. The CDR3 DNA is TGTGCCAGCAGTCAATACATGAACACTGAAGCTTTCTTT.

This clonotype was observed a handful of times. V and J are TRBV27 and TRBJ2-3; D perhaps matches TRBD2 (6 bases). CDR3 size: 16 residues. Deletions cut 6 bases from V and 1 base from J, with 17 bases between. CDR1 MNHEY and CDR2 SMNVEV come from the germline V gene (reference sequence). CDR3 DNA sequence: TGTGCCAGCAGAATTGGGGGGAGTAGGGGCACAGATACGCAGTATTTT. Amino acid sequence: CASRIGGSRGTDTQYF.

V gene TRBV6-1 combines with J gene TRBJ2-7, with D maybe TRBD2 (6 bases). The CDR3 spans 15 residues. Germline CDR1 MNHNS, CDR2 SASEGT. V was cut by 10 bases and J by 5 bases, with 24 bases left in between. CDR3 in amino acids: CATGLTRDPRDEQYF. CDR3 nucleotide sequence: TGTGCCACCGGTTTGACGCGGGACCCGAGGGACGAGCAGTACTTC.

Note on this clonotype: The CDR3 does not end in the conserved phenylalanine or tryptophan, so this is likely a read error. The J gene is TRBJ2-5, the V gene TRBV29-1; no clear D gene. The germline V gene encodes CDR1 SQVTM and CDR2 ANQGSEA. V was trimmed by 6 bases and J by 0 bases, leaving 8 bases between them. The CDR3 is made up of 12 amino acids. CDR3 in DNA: TGCAGCGTCGTGGGGTACCAAGAGACCCAGTACCTC. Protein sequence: CSVVGYQETQYL.

CDR3 in DNA: TGTGCCAGCAGCCCACAGTGGGGGAGCGATGAGCAGTTCTTC. This translates into CASSPQWGSDEQFF. This rearrangement joins TRBV7-3 to TRBJ2-1, with D perhaps matching TRBD1 or TRBD2 (5 bases each). Trimming took off 5 bases at V and 8 bases at J, with 16 bases between the two ends. This CDR3 spans 14 amino acids. Germline V gives CDR1 SGHTA, CDR2 FQGTGA.

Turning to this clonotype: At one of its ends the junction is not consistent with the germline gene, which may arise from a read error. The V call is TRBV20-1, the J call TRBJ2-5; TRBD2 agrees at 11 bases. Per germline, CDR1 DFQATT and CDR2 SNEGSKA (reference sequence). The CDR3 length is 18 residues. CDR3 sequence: CNAPTSGVAKVYQETQYF. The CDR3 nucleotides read TGCAATGCTCCGACTAGCGGGGTCGCAAAGGTGTACCAAGAGACCCAGTACTTC.

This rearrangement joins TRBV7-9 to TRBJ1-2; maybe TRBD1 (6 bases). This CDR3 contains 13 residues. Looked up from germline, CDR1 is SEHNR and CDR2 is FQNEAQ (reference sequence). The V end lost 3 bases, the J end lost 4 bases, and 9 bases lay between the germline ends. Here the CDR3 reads CASSFGQSYGYTF. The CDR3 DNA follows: TGTGCCAGCAGCTTTGGACAGTCCTATGGCTACACCTTC.

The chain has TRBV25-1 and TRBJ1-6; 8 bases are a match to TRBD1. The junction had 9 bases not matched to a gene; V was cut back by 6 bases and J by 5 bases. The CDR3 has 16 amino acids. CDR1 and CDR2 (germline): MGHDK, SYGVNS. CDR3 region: CASSRTGSYHNSPLHF. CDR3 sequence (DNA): TGTGCCAGCAGCCGGACAGGGAGTTACCATAATTCACCCCTCCACTTT.

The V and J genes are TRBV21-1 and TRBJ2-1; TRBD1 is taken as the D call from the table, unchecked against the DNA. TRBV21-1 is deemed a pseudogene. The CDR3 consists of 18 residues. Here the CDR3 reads CASSKGQGRVCVYNEQFF. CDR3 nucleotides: TGTGCCAGCAGCAAAGGGCAGGGGAGAGTTTGCGTCTACAATGAGCAGTTCTTC.

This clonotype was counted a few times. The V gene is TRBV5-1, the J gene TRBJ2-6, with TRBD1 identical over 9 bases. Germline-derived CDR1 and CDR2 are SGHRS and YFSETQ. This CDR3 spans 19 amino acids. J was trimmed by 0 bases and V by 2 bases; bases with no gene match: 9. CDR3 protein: CASSLQTGTGTSGANVLTF. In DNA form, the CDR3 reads TGCGCCAGCAGCTTACAAACCGGGACAGGGACCTCTGGGGCCAACGTCCTGACTTTC.

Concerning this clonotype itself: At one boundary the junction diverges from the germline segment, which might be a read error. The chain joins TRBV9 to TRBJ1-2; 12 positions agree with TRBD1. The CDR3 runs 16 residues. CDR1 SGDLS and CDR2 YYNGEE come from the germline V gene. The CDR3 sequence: CASSAIWGQGAYGYTF. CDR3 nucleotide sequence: TGTGCCAGTAGCGCGATATGGGGACAGGGGGCCTATGGCTACACCTTC.

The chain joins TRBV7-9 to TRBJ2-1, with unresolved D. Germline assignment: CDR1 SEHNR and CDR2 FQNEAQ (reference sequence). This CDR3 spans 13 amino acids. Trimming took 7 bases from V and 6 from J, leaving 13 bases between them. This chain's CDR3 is CASMSGFFNEQFF. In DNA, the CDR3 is TGTGCCAGCATGTCGGGTTTTTTCAATGAGCAGTTCTTC. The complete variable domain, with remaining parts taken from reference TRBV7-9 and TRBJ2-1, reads DTGVSQNPRHKITKRGQNVTFRCDPISEHNRLYWYRQTLGQGPEFLTYFQNEAQLEKSRLLSDRFSAERPKGSFSTLEIQRTEQGDSAMYLCASMSGFFNEQFFGPGTRLTVL.

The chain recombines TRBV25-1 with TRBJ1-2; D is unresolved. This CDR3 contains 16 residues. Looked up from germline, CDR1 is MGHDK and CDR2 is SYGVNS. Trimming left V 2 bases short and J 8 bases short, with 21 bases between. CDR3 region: CASSEHVQYISRGYTF. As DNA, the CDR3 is TGTGCCAGCAGTGAACACGTACAGTATATTTCGAGAGGCTACACCTTC.

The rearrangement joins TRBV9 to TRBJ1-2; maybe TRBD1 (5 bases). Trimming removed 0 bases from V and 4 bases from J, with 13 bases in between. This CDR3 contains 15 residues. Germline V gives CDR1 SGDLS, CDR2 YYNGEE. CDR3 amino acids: CASSVGVRGSYGYTF. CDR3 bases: TGTGCCAGCAGCGTAGGAGTCCGGGGGAGCTATGGCTACACCTTC.